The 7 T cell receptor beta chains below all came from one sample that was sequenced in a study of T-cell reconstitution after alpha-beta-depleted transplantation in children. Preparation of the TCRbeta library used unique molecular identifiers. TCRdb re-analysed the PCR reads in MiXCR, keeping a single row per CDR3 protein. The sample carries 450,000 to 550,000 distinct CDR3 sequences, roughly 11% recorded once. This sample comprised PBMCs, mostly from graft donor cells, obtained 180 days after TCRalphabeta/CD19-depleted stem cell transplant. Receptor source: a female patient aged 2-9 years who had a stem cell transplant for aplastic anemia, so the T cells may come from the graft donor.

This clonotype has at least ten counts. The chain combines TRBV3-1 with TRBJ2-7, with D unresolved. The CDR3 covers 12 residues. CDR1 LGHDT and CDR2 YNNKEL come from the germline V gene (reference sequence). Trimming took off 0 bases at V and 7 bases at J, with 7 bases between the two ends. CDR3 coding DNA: TGTGCCAGCAGCCAAGATGGATGGGAGCAGTACTTC. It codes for CASSQDGWEQYF.

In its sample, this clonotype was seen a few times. As DNA, the CDR3 is TGTGCCAGCAGCCAAGCCTTCGGAGAGACCCAGTACTTC. Its translation: CASSQAFGETQYF. V gene TRBV14 combines with J gene TRBJ2-5; D unclear. In germline, CDR1 is SGHDN, CDR2 FVKESK. V dropped 1 base and J dropped 4 bases, with 7 bases sitting between them. This CDR3 comprises 13 residues.

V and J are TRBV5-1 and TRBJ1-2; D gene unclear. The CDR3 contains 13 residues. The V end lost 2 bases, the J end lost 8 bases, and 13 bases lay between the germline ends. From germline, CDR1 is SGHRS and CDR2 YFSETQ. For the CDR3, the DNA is TGCGCCAGCAGCTTCGAGGGTCGCCGGGGCTACACCTTC. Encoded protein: CASSFEGRRGYTF.

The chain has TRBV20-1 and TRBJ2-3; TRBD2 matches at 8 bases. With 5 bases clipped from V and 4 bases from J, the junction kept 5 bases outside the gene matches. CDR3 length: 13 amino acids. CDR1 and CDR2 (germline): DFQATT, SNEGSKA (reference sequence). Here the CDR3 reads CSAYSGSPDTQYF. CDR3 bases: TGCAGTGCTTACAGCGGGAGCCCAGATACGCAGTATTTT.

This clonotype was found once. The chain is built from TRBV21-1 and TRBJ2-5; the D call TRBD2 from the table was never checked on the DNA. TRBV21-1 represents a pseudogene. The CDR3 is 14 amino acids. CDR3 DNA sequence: TGTGCCAGGCCGCTAGCGGGGCGGGAAGAGGCCCAGTACTTC. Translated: CARPLAGREEAQYF.

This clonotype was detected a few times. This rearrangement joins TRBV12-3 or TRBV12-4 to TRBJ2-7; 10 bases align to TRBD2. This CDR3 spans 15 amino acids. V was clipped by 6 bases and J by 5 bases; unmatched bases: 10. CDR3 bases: TGTGCCAGCAGGCCTCAGGGACTAGCGTATAACGAGCAGTACGTC. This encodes CASRPQGLAYNEQYV.

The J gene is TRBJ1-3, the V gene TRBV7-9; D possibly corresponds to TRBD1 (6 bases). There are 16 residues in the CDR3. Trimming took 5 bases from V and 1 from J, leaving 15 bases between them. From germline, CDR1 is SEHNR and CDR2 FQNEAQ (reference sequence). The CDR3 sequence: CASSTDRWSSGNTIYF. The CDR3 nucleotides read TGTGCCAGCAGCACAGACAGGTGGTCGTCTGGAAACACCATATATTTT.